The 13 T cell receptor beta chains listed next were all sequenced from one sample in a study of control samples from healthy donors and cancer patients. Here immunoSEQ multiplex PCR was the method, and the copy in TCRdb shows in-frame clones only, minus some. The sample holds around 110,000 clones, about 88% seen once. Input material: blood. The source of these receptors is a woman aged 70-85 years in good health.

This chain connects TRBV19 to TRBJ2-7, with 9 nucleotides matching TRBD1. CDR3 length: 14 amino acids. The V segment lost 9 bases and the J segment 12 bases; nucleotides outside the gene matches: 18. From germline, CDR1 is LNHDA and CDR2 SQIVND (reference sequence). This CDR3 reads CASRRDRVSVESYF. The CDR3 DNA follows: TGTGCCAGCAGAAGGGACAGGGTTTCAGTGGAGTCGTACTTC.

The chain has TRBV24-1 and TRBJ1-2, with no clear D. CDR3 length: 13 amino acids. The V end lost 2 bases, the J end lost 5 bases, and 8 bases lay between the germline ends. The germline gives CDR1 KGHDR, CDR2 SFDVKD. CDR3 region: CATSDWTEYGYTF. CDR3 nucleotide sequence: TGTGCCACCAGTGATTGGACCGAGTATGGCTACACCTTC.

The rearrangement links TRBV5-6 to TRBJ2-1; a possible D gene is TRBD2 (6 bases). V was trimmed by 3 bases and J by 3 bases, leaving 13 bases between them. Germline V gene data show CDR1 as SGHDT and CDR2 as YYEEEE. The CDR3 spans 15 residues. Here the CDR3 DNA reads TGTGCCAGCAGCTGGGGGTCTAGCGACTACAATGAGCAGTTCTTC. This gives the protein CASSWGSSDYNEQFF.

V and J are TRBV7-2 and TRBJ2-2; D not resolved. This CDR3 has 14 residues. Germline values: CDR1 SGHTA, CDR2 FQGNSA. V was trimmed by 5 bases and J by 4 bases, leaving 11 bases between them. Written as DNA, the CDR3 is TGTGCCAGCAGCCCACATCCGGGCACCGGGGAGCTGTTTTTT. Protein sequence: CASSPHPGTGELFF.

The CDR3 nucleotides are TGCGCCAGCAGCCAGGCCAGGGAGGTCGGTTCACCCCTCCACTTT. It yields the protein CASSQAREVGSPLHF. The chain couples TRBV4-1 to TRBJ1-6; the D gene is possibly TRBD1 (5 bases). Looked up from germline, CDR1 is MGHRA and CDR2 is YSYEKL. The CDR3 is 15 residues long. V shed 3 bases and J shed 9 bases, with 15 bases lying between them.

V and J are TRBV23-1 and TRBJ2-1, with 8 bases aligning to TRBD2. TRBV23-1 is given ORF status, its function remaining uncertain. The V gene end was trimmed by 3 bases and the J gene end by 3 bases; junction bases not matched to a gene: 7. The CDR3 is 16 amino acids. CDR3 DNA sequence: TGCGCCAGCAGTCACGACAAGGCGGGGGGCTACAATGAGCAGTTCTTC. Protein: CASSHDKAGGYNEQFF.

The chain links TRBV18 to TRBJ1-1; perhaps TRBD1 as D (6 bases). The CDR3 spans 15 residues. V lost 6 bases to trimming and J lost 4 bases, with 18 bases between them. Germline CDR1 is KGHSH and CDR2 is LQKENI. CDR3 protein: CASSTQGVAVTEAFF. The DNA for the CDR3 is TGTGCCAGCTCCACACAGGGCGTTGCGGTCACTGAAGCTTTCTTT. Full variable domain (remainder filled in from reference TRBV18 and TRBJ1-1): NAGVMQNPRHLVRRRGQEARLRCSPMKGHSHVYWYRQLPEEGLKFMVYLQKENIIDESGMPKERFSAEFPKEGPSILRIQQVVRGDSAAYFCASSTQGVAVTEAFFGQGTRLTVV.

V usage is TRBV27 and J usage is TRBJ2-1; D is possibly TRBD2 (5 bases). Trimming cost V 3 bases and J 6 bases, with 9 bases left between them. The germline V gene has CDR1 MNHEY and CDR2 SMNVEV (reference sequence). The CDR3 covers 13 residues. CDR3 coding DNA: TGTGCCAGCAGTTTTGTAGCGACCAATGAGCAGTTCTTC. Protein: CASSFVATNEQFF.

This chain links TRBV5-1 with TRBJ1-1; possible D gene TRBD1, 5 bases. V dropped 0 bases and J dropped 4 bases, with 13 bases sitting between them. Looked up from germline, CDR1 is SGHRS and CDR2 is YFSETQ. The CDR3 has 15 residues. CDR3 loop: CASSLESGRVTEAFF. As DNA, the CDR3 is TGCGCCAGCAGCTTGGAGTCAGGGCGGGTCACTGAAGCTTTCTTT.

This clone was seen more than once but under ten times. This rearrangement joins TRBV29-1 to TRBJ1-1; TRBD1 matches 7 bases. CDR1 and CDR2 from the germline V gene are SQVTM and ANQGSEA. The trim removed 5 bases at V and 4 bases at J, leaving 4 bases unmatched. This CDR3 contains 12 residues. The CDR3 sequence: CSVHSGGTEAFF. In DNA form, the CDR3 reads TGCAGCGTTCATTCAGGGGGCACTGAAGCTTTCTTT. The complete variable domain, with remaining parts taken from reference TRBV29-1 and TRBJ1-1, reads SAVISQKPSRDICQRGTSLTIQCQVDSQVTMMFWYRQQPGQSLTLIATANQGSEATYESGFVIDKFPISRPNLTFSTLTVSNMSPEDSSIYLCSVHSGGTEAFFGQGTRLTVV.

This chain uses TRBV9 with TRBJ1-1; D gene ambiguous. The germline V gene encodes CDR1 SGDLS and CDR2 YYNGEE. The length of the CDR3 is 15 residues. Trimming shortened V by 0 bases and J by 2 bases, and 11 bases separated the two germline ends. This CDR3 is CASSVVPGINTEAFF. The CDR3 DNA reads TGTGCCAGCAGCGTAGTTCCGGGGATCAACACTGAAGCTTTCTTT.

This chain links TRBV7-2 with TRBJ1-5, with 7 positions matching TRBD1. This CDR3 is built from 14 residues. The V and J ends lost 1 base and 9 bases, in that order; junction bases with no gene match: 6. CDR1 is SGHTA, CDR2 FQGNSA, per germline. DNA of the CDR3: TGTGCCAGCAGCTTAGAGACAGGGAAGTGGCCCCAGCATTTT. This codes for CASSLETGKWPQHF.

In nucleotides, the CDR3 is TGTGCCAGCGCGGGGGTAGTTAATGAAAAACTGTTTTTT. Translating it yields CASAGVVNEKLFF. This chain links TRBV2 with TRBJ1-4, with a weak D call TRBD1 (5 bases). V lost 8 bases, J lost 4 bases, and 11 bases lay in between. Per the germline V gene, CDR1 is SNHLY and CDR2 is FYNNEI. The CDR3 runs to 13 residues.